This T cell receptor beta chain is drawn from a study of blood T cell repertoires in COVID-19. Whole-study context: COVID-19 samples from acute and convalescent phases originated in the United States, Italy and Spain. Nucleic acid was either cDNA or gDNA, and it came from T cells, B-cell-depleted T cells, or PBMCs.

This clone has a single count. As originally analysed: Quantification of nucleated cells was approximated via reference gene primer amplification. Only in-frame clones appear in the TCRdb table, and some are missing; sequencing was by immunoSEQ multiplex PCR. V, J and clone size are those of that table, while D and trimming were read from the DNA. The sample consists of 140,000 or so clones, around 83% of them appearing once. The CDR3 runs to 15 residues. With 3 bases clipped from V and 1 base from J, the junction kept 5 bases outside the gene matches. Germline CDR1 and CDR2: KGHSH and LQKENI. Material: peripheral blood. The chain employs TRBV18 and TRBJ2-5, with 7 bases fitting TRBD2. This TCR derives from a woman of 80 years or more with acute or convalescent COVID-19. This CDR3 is CASSPGGGRQETQYF. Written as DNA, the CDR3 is TGTGCCAGCTCACCTGGGGGGGGACGCCAAGAGACCCAGTACTTC. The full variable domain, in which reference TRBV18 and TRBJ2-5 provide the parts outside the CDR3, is NAGVMQNPRHLVRRRGQEARLRCSPMKGHSHVYWYRQLPEEGLKFMVYLQKENIIDESGMPKERFSAEFPKEGPSILRIQQVVRGDSAAYFCASSPGGGRQETQYFGPGTRLLVL.